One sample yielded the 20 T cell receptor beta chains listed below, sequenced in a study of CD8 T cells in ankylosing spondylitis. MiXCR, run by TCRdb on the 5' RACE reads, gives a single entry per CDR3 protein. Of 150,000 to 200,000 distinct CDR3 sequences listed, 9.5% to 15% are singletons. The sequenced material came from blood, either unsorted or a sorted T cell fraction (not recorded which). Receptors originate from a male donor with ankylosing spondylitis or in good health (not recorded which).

The CDR3 coding sequence is TGTGCCAGCCGGGACAGGGCAACCCACAATGAGCAGTTCTTC. It specifies CASRDRATHNEQFF. V and J are TRBV18 and TRBJ2-1, with 9 bases aligning to TRBD1. The CDR3 contains 14 residues. Germline CDR1 is KGHSH and CDR2 is LQKENI. Losses at the gene ends were 8 bases for V and 5 bases for J; bases not matched to a gene: 7.

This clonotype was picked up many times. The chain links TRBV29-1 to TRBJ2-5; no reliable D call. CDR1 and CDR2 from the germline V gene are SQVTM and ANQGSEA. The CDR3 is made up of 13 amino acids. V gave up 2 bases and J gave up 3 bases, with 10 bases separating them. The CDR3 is CSVERQSKETQYF. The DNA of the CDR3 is TGCAGCGTTGAACGGCAGTCAAAAGAGACCCAGTACTTC.

CDR3 nucleotides: TGTGCCAGGGGTGACAGGGGCATTGGCACTGAAGCTTTCTTT. Its protein is CARGDRGIGTEAFF. The rearrangement uses TRBV7-9 and TRBJ1-1; 8 bases align to TRBD1. The CDR3 runs to 14 residues. Germline trimming cut 9 bases from V and 4 bases from J; bases unmatched to any gene: 10. CDR1 and CDR2 (germline): SEHNR, FQNEAQ (reference sequence).

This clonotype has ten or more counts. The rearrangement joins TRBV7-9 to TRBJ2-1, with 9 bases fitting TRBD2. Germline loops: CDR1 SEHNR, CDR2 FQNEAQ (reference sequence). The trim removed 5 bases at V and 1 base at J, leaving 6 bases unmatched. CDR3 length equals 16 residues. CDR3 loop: CASSPGLAKSYNEQFF. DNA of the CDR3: TGTGCCAGCAGCCCAGGACTAGCGAAGTCCTACAATGAGCAGTTCTTC.

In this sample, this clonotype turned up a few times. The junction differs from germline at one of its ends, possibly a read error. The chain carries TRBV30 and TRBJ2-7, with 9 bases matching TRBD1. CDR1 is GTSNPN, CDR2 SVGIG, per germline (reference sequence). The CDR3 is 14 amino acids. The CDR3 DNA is TGTGCCTGGAGTAAAAGGTCTCTTAGGACAGGGGTATCCTTC. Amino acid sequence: CAWSKRSLRTGVSF.

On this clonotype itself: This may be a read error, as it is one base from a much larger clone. The CDR3 nucleotides are TGTGCCAGCAGTTTATCCCACAATGAGCAGTTCTTC. Translation gives CASSLSHNEQFF. The J gene is TRBJ2-1, the V gene TRBV28; D not resolved. Trimming shortened V by 1 base and J by 5 bases, and 3 bases separated the two germline ends. Germline V CDR1 and CDR2: MDHEN, SYDVKM. There are 12 residues in the CDR3.

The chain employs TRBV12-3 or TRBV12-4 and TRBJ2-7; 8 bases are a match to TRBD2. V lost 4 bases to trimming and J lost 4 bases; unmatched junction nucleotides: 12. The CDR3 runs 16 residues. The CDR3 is CASSWGHRLARYEQYF. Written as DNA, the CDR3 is TGTGCCAGCAGTTGGGGACATAGACTAGCGCGGTACGAGCAGTACTTC.

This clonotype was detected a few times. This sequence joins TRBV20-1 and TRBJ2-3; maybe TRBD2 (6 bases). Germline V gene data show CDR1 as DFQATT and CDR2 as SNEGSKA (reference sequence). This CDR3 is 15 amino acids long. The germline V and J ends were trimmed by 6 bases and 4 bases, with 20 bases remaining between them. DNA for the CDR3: TGCAGTGCCTCATCGGGATCGCGGGATCCAGATACGCAGTATTTT. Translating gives CSASSGSRDPDTQYF.

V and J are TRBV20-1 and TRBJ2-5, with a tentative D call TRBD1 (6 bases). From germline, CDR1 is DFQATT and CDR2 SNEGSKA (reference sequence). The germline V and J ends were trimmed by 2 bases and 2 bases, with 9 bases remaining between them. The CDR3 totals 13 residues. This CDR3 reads CSARPQGQETQYF. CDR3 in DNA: TGCAGTGCTAGACCCCAGGGGCAAGAGACCCAGTACTTC.

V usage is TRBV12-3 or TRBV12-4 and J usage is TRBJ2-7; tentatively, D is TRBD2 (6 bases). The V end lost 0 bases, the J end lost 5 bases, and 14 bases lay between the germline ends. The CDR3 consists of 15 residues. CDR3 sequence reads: CASSLARGSGDEQYF. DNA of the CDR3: TGTGCCAGCAGTTTAGCGCGGGGCAGTGGAGACGAGCAGTACTTC.

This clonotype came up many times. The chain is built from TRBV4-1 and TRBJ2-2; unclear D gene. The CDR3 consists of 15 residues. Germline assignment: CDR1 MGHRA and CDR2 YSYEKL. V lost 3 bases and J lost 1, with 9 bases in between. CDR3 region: CASSQSRGNTGELFF. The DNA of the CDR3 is TGCGCCAGCAGCCAGTCGCGCGGGAACACCGGGGAGCTGTTTTTT.

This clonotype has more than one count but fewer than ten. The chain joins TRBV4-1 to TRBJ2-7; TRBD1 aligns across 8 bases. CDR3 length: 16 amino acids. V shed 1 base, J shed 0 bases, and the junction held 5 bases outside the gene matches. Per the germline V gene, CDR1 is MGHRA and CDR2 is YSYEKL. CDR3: CASSQVGQGASYEQYF. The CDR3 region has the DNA TGCGCCAGCAGCCAAGTGGGGCAGGGGGCCTCCTACGAGCAGTACTTC.

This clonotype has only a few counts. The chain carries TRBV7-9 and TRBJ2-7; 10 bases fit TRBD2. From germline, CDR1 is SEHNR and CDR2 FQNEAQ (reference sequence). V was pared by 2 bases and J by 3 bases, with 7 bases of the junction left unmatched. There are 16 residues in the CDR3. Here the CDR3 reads CASSLLAGEPIYEQYF. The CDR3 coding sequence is TGTGCCAGCAGCTTACTAGCGGGGGAACCCATCTACGAGCAGTACTTC.

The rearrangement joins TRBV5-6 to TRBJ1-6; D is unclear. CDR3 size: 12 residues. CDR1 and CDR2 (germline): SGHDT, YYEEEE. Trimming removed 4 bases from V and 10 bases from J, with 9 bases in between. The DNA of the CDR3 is TGTGCCAGCAGCCGAAGTGGGTCACCCCTCCACTTT. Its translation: CASSRSGSPLHF. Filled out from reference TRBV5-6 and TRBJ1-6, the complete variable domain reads DAGVTQSPTHLIKTRGQQVTLRCSPKSGHDTVSWYQQALGQGPQFIFQYYEEEERQRGNFPDRFSGHQFPNYSSELNVNALLLGDSALYLCASSRSGSPLHFGNGTRLTVT.

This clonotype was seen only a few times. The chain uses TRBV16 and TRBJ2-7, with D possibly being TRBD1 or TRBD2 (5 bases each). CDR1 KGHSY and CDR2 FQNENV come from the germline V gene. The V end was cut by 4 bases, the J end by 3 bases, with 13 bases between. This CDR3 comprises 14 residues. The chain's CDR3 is CASSLGTLRYEQYF. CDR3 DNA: TGTGCCAGCAGCCTAGGGACGCTTCGCTACGAGCAGTACTTC.

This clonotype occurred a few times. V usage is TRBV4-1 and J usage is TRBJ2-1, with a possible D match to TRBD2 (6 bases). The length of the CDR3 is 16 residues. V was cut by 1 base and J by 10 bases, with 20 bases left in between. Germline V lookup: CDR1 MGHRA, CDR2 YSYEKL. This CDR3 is CASSQGSSVPEEEQFF. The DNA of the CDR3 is TGCGCCAGCAGCCAAGGGTCTAGCGTCCCAGAGGAAGAGCAGTTCTTC.

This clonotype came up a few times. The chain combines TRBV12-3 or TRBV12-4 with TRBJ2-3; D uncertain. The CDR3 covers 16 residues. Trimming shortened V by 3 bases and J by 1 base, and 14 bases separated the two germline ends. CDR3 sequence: CASSLPGPSGTDTQYF. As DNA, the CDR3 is TGTGCCAGCAGTTTGCCCGGCCCCTCTGGCACAGATACGCAGTATTTT.

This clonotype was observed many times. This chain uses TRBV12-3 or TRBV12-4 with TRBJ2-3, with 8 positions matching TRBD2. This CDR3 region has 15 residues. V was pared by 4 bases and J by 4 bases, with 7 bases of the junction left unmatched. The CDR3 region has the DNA TGTGCCAGCAGTTCCACCGGGGGGGCACCAGATACGCAGTATTTT. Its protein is CASSSTGGAPDTQYF.

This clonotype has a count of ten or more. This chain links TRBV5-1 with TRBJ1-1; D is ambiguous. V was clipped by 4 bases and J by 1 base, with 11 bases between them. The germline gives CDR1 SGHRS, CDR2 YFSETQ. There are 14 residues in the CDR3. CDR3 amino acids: CASSQPTRNTEAFF. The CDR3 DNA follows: TGCGCCAGCAGCCAGCCCACAAGGAACACTGAAGCTTTCTTT.

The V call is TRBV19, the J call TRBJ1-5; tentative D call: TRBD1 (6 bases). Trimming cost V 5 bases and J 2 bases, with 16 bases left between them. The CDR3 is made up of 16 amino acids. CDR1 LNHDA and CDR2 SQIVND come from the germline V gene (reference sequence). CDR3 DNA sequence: TGTGCCAGTAGTGGAAACAGGGATTCCGGCAATCAGCCCCAGCATTTT. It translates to CASSGNRDSGNQPQHF.